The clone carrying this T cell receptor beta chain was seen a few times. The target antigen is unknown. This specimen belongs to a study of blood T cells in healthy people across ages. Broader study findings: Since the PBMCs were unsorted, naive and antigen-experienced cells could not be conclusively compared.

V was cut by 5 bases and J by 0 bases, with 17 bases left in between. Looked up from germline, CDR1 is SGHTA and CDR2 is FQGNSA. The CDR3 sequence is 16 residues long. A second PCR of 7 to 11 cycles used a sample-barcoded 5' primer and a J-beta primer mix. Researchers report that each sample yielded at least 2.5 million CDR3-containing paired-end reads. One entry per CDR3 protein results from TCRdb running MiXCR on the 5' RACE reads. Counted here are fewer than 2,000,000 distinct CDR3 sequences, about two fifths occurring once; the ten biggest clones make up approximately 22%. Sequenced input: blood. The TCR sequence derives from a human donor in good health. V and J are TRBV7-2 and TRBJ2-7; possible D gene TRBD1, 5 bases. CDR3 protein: CASSTSHRQSSYEQYF. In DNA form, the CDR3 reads TGTGCCAGCAGCACCTCCCACAGGCAGAGCTCCTACGAGCAGTACTTC.